This T cell receptor beta chain was sequenced in a study of T cell responses to AZD1222 COVID-19 vaccine. Study-wide results and caveats: Spike-specific TCR breadth and depth both grew after two AZD1222 doses.

Losses at the gene ends were 1 base for V and 0 bases for J; bases not matched to a gene: 6. Germline CDR1 LGHDT, CDR2 YNNKEL (reference sequence). The length of the CDR3 is 17 residues. Only in-frame clones appear in the TCRdb table, and some are missing; sequencing was by immunoSEQ multiplex PCR. The sample gives around 94,000 clones, approximately 88% of which show up once; 17% is in the top ten. Comments on this clone: The antigen is not known.

The sequence was obtained from an adult in good health. V is TRBV3-1 (or the pseudogene TRBV3-2) and J is TRBJ1-3; 7 bases agree with TRBD1. Source: peripheral blood, taken on day 0 of AZD1222 vaccination. In DNA form, the CDR3 reads TGTGCCAGCAGCCAAGGGGACAGCACAATCTCTGGAAACACCATATATTTT. Translation gives CASSQGDSTISGNTIYF.